One sample yielded the 30 T cell receptor beta chains listed below, sequenced in a study of blood T cell repertoires in COVID-19 (dated by TCRdb to the early 2020s). Libraries were built with the immunoSEQ multiplex PCR assay. Entries here come from immuneACCESS through TCRdb and include only in-frame sequences with V and J called. Some clones fail to appear in such tables; in the studies checked, an unresolved V gene covers under half of the shortfall, and the cause of the remainder is unknown. Here the sample has fewer than 300,000 clones; approximately 89% occur a single time. The ten largest clones take up 1% to 1.5% of the sample. The sequencing sample was made of PBMCs or T cells enriched from blood (not recorded which). These receptors all stem from a woman aged 40 to 55 with acute COVID-19.

The V and J genes are TRBV10-2 and TRBJ2-7; TRBD2 matches at 12 bases. The CDR3 covers 15 residues. Germline loops: CDR1 WSHSY, CDR2 SAAADI. V lost 6 bases and J lost 2; bases outside the gene matches: 5. CDR3 bases: TGCGCCAGCAGGGACCCTAGCGGGAGGGCCTACGAGCAGTACTTC. Translated, it gives CASRDPSGRAYEQYF.

The V and J genes are TRBV12-3 or TRBV12-4 and TRBJ1-2; 9 bases map to TRBD1. Trimming took 6 bases from V and 5 from J; bases not matched to a gene: 4. The CDR3 length is 13 residues. CDR3 loop: CASRTGGWYGYTF. The CDR3 region has the DNA TGTGCCAGCAGAACAGGGGGCTGGTATGGCTACACCTTC.

V gene TRBV28 combines with J gene TRBJ2-7; 9 nucleotides align to TRBD1. This CDR3 region has 16 residues. The germline V gene has CDR1 MDHEN and CDR2 SYDVKM. V was clipped by 2 bases and J by 2 bases; unmatched bases: 7. CDR3 amino acids: CASSLATGGFPYEQYF. The CDR3 nucleotides are TGTGCCAGCAGTTTAGCGACAGGGGGTTTCCCCTACGAGCAGTACTTC. The full variable domain, in which reference TRBV28 and TRBJ2-7 provide the parts outside the CDR3, is DVKVTQSSRYLVKRTGEKVFLECVQDMDHENMFWYRQDPGLGLRLIYFSYDVKMKEKGDIPEGYSVSREKKERFSLILESASTNQTSMYLCASSLATGGFPYEQYFGPGTRLTVT.

This clone was picked up a small number of times. This sequence joins TRBV12-5 and TRBJ2-1; 8 bases map to TRBD2. The germline CDR1 and CDR2 sequences are LGHNT and FRNRAP. Trimming removed 1 base from V and 8 bases from J; junction bases left unmatched: 13. CDR3 size: 17 residues. The CDR3 spells CASGLARGGEGRYEQFF. The CDR3 region has the DNA TGTGCTAGTGGTTTGGCCCGGGGGGGGGAGGGCCGCTATGAGCAGTTCTTC.

This sequence joins TRBV19 and TRBJ1-2, with 7 bases lining up with TRBD1. The J segment lost 4 bases and the V segment lost 6 bases, leaving 8 bases of the junction unmatched. From germline, CDR1 is LNHDA and CDR2 SQIVND (reference sequence). CDR3 length: 14 residues. The CDR3 region is CASRRDRRAYGYTF. In DNA, the CDR3 is TGTGCCAGTAGGCGGGACAGACGGGCCTATGGCTACACCTTC.

This chain uses TRBV6-2 or TRBV6-3 with TRBJ1-3; TRBD1 aligns across 8 bases. J lost 0 bases, V lost 6 bases, and 10 bases had no gene match. The germline gives CDR1 MNHEY, CDR2 SVGEGT. The CDR3 runs 17 residues. DNA for the CDR3: TGTGCCAGCAGCGGTGACAGGGGCCGACTCTCTGGAAACACCATATATTTT. As protein: CASSGDRGRLSGNTIYF.

The rearrangement joins TRBV3-1 (or the pseudogene TRBV3-2) to TRBJ2-1, with 13 bases aligning to TRBD2. From germline, CDR1 is LGHDT and CDR2 YNNKEL (reference sequence). The CDR3 is made up of 19 amino acids. The J segment lost 0 bases and the V segment lost 3 bases, leaving 8 bases of the junction unmatched. CDR3 sequence: CASSQGTSGESSSYNEQFF. CDR3 DNA: TGTGCCAGCAGCCAGGGGACTAGCGGGGAGTCGAGCTCCTACAATGAGCAGTTCTTC.

The chain combines TRBV9 with TRBJ2-3; D perhaps matches TRBD1 (8 bases). This CDR3 is built from 16 residues. V was trimmed by 4 bases and J by 4 bases, leaving 19 bases between them. Germline V gene sequence: CDR1 SGDLS, CDR2 YYNGEE. The CDR3 sequence: CASSPGGGRRADTQYF. The CDR3 DNA reads as TGTGCCAGCAGCCCAGGGGGCGGGAGAAGGGCAGATACGCAGTATTTT.

Here the CDR3 reads CASSYVIAGGAFGQPQHF. CDR3 in DNA: TGTGCCAGCTCCTATGTTATAGCGGGGGGCGCATTTGGTCAGCCCCAGCATTTT. The genes are TRBV5-5 and TRBJ1-5, with TRBD1 as a possible D gene (6 bases). Germline CDR1 reads SGHKS; CDR2 reads YYEKEE (reference sequence). The CDR3 extends over 18 amino acids. Trimming took off 7 bases at V and 6 bases at J, with 29 bases between the two ends.

This chain connects TRBV3-1 (or the pseudogene TRBV3-2) to TRBJ2-1; tentative D call: TRBD1 (5 bases). Trimming left V 1 base short and J 6 bases short, with 13 bases between. This CDR3 comprises 15 residues. Germline loops: CDR1 LGHDT, CDR2 YNNKEL (reference sequence). CDR3 in DNA: TGTGCCAGCAGCCAAGGTCCAGGGAAGGTCAATGAGCAGTTCTTC. Translated, it gives CASSQGPGKVNEQFF.

The chain recombines TRBV5-1 with TRBJ2-5; 10 nucleotides match TRBD1. This CDR3 has 14 residues. V shed 10 bases, J shed 5 bases, and the junction held 11 bases outside the gene matches. CDR1 is SGHRS, CDR2 YFSETQ, per germline. CDR3 loop: CAGQGQGLTETQYF. The CDR3 nucleotides are TGCGCCGGCCAGGGACAGGGGTTGACGGAGACCCAGTACTTC.

This chain links TRBV4-3 with TRBJ1-3, with a weak D call TRBD1 (5 bases). CDR3 length: 14 amino acids. V shed 1 base and J shed 4 bases, with 8 bases lying between them. The V gene's germline CDR1 is LGHNA and CDR2 YSLEER. The CDR3 sequence is CASSQAGVGNTIYF. For the CDR3, the DNA is TGCGCCAGCAGCCAAGCGGGGGTCGGAAACACCATATATTTT.

Note on this clone: The same CDR3 also results from other DNA sequences found in this sample. V gene TRBV18 combines with J gene TRBJ1-5; D uncertain. Looked up from germline, CDR1 is KGHSH and CDR2 is LQKENI. V dropped 2 bases and J dropped 4 bases, with 6 bases sitting between them. This CDR3 is 13 amino acids long. The CDR3 region has the DNA TGTGCCAGCTCACCAGGGCAAAATCAGCCCCAGCATTTT. This encodes CASSPGQNQPQHF.

A remark on this clone: Mismatch with germline at one junction end may stem from a read error. V is TRBV13 and J is TRBJ2-1; TRBD2 matches at 8 bases. This CDR3 region has 13 residues. Germline CDR1 and CDR2: PRHDT and FYEKMQ (reference sequence). The CDR3 region has the DNA TGTGCCAGCAGCTTAGGCTCGGCGGGAGGTCCGCTCTTC. It specifies CASSLGSAGGPLF.

This chain links TRBV24-1 with TRBJ2-6; D perhaps matches TRBD1 (6 bases). Germline loops: CDR1 KGHDR, CDR2 SFDVKD. The CDR3 contains 19 residues. With 3 bases removed from V and 0 bases from J, the gap between germline ends came to 17 bases. This CDR3 reads CATSDRLRQGSSGANVLTF. The CDR3 nucleotides read TGTGCCACCAGTGATCGTCTCCGTCAGGGGTCCTCTGGGGCCAACGTCCTGACTTTC.

The rearrangement links TRBV18 to TRBJ1-4; D may be TRBD1 (6 bases). Germline V gives CDR1 KGHSH, CDR2 LQKENI. V lost 2 bases and J 7 bases, leaving 14 bases between the germline ends. The CDR3 totals 15 residues. The CDR3 here is CASSPSGGHSEKLFF. The CDR3 DNA is TGTGCCAGCTCACCAAGCGGGGGCCACAGTGAAAAACTGTTTTTT.

The sample holds one count of this clone. J is TRBJ2-7 and V is TRBV15; 8 bases are shared with TRBD2. Per the germline V gene, CDR1 is LNHNV and CDR2 is YYDKDF (reference sequence). V was clipped by 0 bases and J by 3 bases; unmatched bases: 4. The CDR3 covers 15 residues. The CDR3: CATSRDLGTSYEQYV. CDR3 DNA sequence: TGTGCCACCAGCAGAGATTTGGGGACTAGCTACGAGCAGTACGTC.

The genes are TRBV15 and TRBJ2-1; TRBD1 might be the D (5 bases). V was pared by 8 bases and J by 0 bases, with 17 bases between. The CDR3 loop spans 16 amino acids. Per germline, CDR1 LNHNV and CDR2 YYDKDF (reference sequence). The CDR3 sequence: CATDGGQGRSYNEQFF. The DNA for the CDR3 is TGTGCCACCGACGGCGGCCAGGGTCGCTCCTACAATGAGCAGTTCTTC.

On this clone: At one end the junction does not follow the germline gene, possibly because of a read error. The J gene is TRBJ2-6, the V gene TRBV7-6; D gene ambiguous. CDR1 is SGHVS, CDR2 FNYEAQ, per germline. The CDR3 contains 15 residues. The DNA for the CDR3 is TGTGCCAGCAGATTAGCACTGTCTGGGGCCAACGTCCTGACTTTC. It translates to CASRLALSGANVLTF. The full variable domain, completed using reference TRBV7-6 and TRBJ2-6, is GAGVSQSPRYKVTKRGQDVALRCDPISGHVSLYWYRQALGQGPEFLTYFNYEAQQDKSGLPNDRFSAERPEGSISTLTIQRTEQRDSAMYRCASRLALSGANVLTFGAGSRLTVL.

The chain employs TRBV13 and TRBJ2-1; 10 bases agree with TRBD1. The J segment lost 10 bases and the V segment lost 5 bases, leaving 5 bases of the junction unmatched. This CDR3 contains 13 residues. Germline V gene data show CDR1 as PRHDT and CDR2 as FYEKMQ (reference sequence). For the CDR3, the DNA is TGTGCCAGCAGCACGACAGGGGGCAGGGAGCAGTTCTTC. This codes for CASSTTGGREQFF. The full variable domain, in which reference TRBV13 and TRBJ2-1 provide the parts outside the CDR3, is AAGVIQSPRHLIKEKRETATLKCYPIPRHDTVYWYQQGPGQDPQFLISFYEKMQSDKGSIPDRFSAQQFSDYHSELNMSSLELGDSALYFCASSTTGGREQFFGPGTRLTVL.

This clone was recorded a few times. The chain has TRBV25-1 and TRBJ2-5; 9 positions match TRBD2. With V trimmed by 3 bases and J by 2 bases, 4 bases remained unmatched. The length of the CDR3 is 15 residues. Germline V gene sequence: CDR1 MGHDK, CDR2 SYGVNS. As DNA, the CDR3 is TGTGCCAGCAGTGAGGCGGGAGGGTGGCAAGAGACCCAGTACTTC. Amino acids: CASSEAGGWQETQYF. Combining the CDR3 with reference TRBV25-1 and TRBJ2-5 gives the whole variable domain EADIYQTPRYLVIGTGKKITLECSQTMGHDKMYWYQQDPGMELHLIHYSYGVNSTEKGDLSSESTVSRIRTEHFPLTLESARPSHTSQYLCASSEAGGWQETQYFGPGTRLLVL.

The chain is built from TRBV18 and TRBJ2-1, with a weak D call TRBD1 (6 bases). Germline CDR1 and CDR2: KGHSH and LQKENI. This CDR3 region has 15 residues. V dropped 3 bases and J dropped 4 bases, with 13 bases sitting between them. CDR3 loop: CASSPPGDNYNEQFF. In DNA form, the CDR3 reads TGTGCCAGCTCACCCCCAGGGGATAATTACAATGAGCAGTTCTTC. Complete variable domain (other parts from reference TRBV18 and TRBJ2-1): NAGVMQNPRHLVRRRGQEARLRCSPMKGHSHVYWYRQLPEEGLKFMVYLQKENIIDESGMPKERFSAEFPKEGPSILRIQQVVRGDSAAYFCASSPPGDNYNEQFFGPGTRLTVL.

This clone came up once. This chain joins TRBV11-3 and TRBJ1-1, with D possibly TRBD1 on 5 matching bases. Trimming cost V 5 bases and J 1 base, with 20 bases left between them. The CDR3 extends over 17 amino acids. Germline V lookup: CDR1 SGHNT, CDR2 YENEEA. The CDR3 DNA follows: TGTGCCAGCAGCCCGGGACGGACTAGGAACCCGAACACTGAAGCTTTCTTT. Translated: CASSPGRTRNPNTEAFF.

This rearrangement joins TRBV20-1 to TRBJ1-2, with TRBD1 matching over 10 bases. The V gene's germline CDR1 is DFQATT and CDR2 SNEGSKA (reference sequence). CDR3 length: 17 amino acids. The J segment lost 2 bases and the V segment lost 3 bases, leaving 12 bases of the junction unmatched. CDR3 region: CSASPEEDRGWNYGYTF. The CDR3 nucleotides are TGCAGTGCTAGTCCCGAGGAGGACAGGGGGTGGAACTATGGCTACACCTTC.

This sequence joins TRBV28 and TRBJ1-2; D gene uncertain. Trimming shortened V by 2 bases and J by 1 base, and 14 bases separated the two germline ends. This CDR3 contains 16 residues. Germline loops: CDR1 MDHEN, CDR2 SYDVKM. CDR3 DNA sequence: TGTGCCAGCAGTTTAATAACCCTAGAGATTAACTATGGCTACACCTTC. It codes for CASSLITLEINYGYTF.

The V and J genes are TRBV11-3 and TRBJ1-1, with 7 bases identical to TRBD1. J lost 1 base, V lost 5 bases, and 7 bases had no gene match. The CDR3 length is 15 residues. Germline V gene data show CDR1 as SGHNT and CDR2 as YENEEA. CDR3 bases: TGTGCCAGCAGCCCTCAGACAGGGTGGAACACTGAAGCTTTCTTT. It is translated as CASSPQTGWNTEAFF.

This sequence joins TRBV9 and TRBJ2-1; 7 bases agree with TRBD2. The J segment lost 2 bases and the V segment lost 4 bases, leaving 9 bases of the junction unmatched. Germline V gives CDR1 SGDLS, CDR2 YYNGEE. The CDR3 covers 16 residues. The CDR3, as DNA: TGTGCCAGCAGCCTAACGCTGGGGACTACCTACAATGAGCAGTTCTTC. It yields the protein CASSLTLGTTYNEQFF.

The rearrangement links TRBV7-8 to TRBJ1-5; D uncertain. The V and J ends lost 2 bases and 4 bases respectively, with 15 bases between them. This CDR3 region has 16 residues. Germline values: CDR1 SGHVS, CDR2 FQNEAQ. This chain's CDR3 is CASSLLIRSANQPQHF. CDR3 bases: TGTGCCAGCAGCTTATTGATTCGCAGCGCTAATCAGCCCCAGCATTTT.

The gene calls are TRBV3-1 (or the pseudogene TRBV3-2) and TRBJ1-1; unclear D gene. Trimming pared 0 bases from V and 1 base from J, leaving 6 bases between. The germline gives CDR1 LGHDT, CDR2 YNNKEL (reference sequence). The CDR3 length is 14 residues. The CDR3 is CASSQDGRNTEAFF. The DNA for the CDR3 is TGTGCCAGCAGCCAAGATGGGAGGAACACTGAAGCTTTCTTT.

The chain employs TRBV5-1 and TRBJ1-1, with 7 bases matching TRBD1. Germline trimming cut 4 bases from V and 7 bases from J; bases unmatched to any gene: 4. The CDR3 contains 12 residues. Germline V gene data show CDR1 as SGHRS and CDR2 as YFSETQ. The CDR3 sequence is CASSPTGIEAFF. The CDR3 DNA reads TGCGCCAGCAGCCCGACAGGGATTGAAGCTTTCTTT.